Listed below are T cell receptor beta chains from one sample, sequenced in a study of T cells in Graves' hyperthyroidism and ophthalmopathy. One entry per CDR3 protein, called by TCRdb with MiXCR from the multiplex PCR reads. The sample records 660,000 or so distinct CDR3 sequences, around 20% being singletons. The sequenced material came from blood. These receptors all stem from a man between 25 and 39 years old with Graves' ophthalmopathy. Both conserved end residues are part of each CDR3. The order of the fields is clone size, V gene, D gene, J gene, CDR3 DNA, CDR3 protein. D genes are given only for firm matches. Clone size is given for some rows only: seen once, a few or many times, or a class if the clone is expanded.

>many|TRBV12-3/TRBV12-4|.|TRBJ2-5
TGTGCCAGCAGACCCGAGTGGTCCGGAGAGACCCAGTACTTC
CASRPEWSGETQYF
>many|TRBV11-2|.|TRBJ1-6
TGTGCCAGCAGGGGAGCGACAGGAAAGGATTCACCCCTCCACTTT
CASRGATGKDSPLHF
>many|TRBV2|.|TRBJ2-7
TGTGCCAGCAGTGACTTTGGAGGGAACGAGCAGTACTTC
CASSDFGGNEQYF
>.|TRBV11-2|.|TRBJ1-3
TGTGCCAGCAGCTTAGATATAAACACCCTCACTGGAAACACCATATATTTT
CASSLDINTLTGNTIYF
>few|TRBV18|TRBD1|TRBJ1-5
TGTGCCAGCTCAGACAGGGGTCAGCCCCAGCATTTT
CASSDRGQPQHF
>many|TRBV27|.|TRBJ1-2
TGTGCCAGCAGCTTCGGGTGGGGCGCAGATGGCTACACCTTC
CASSFGWGADGYTF
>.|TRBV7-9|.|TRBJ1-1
TGTGCCAGCAGCTTCGACCCATGGGGGGGGACTGAAGCTTTCTTT
CASSFDPWGGTEAFF
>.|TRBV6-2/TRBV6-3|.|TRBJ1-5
TGTGCCAGCAGCCAGGACAGTCTAAGCAATCAGCCCCAGCATTTT
CASSQDSLSNQPQHF
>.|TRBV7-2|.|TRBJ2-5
TGTGCCAGCAGCTTTAGAGAGAGAATGGGCCGAGGAGAGACCCAGTACTTC
CASSFRERMGRGETQYF
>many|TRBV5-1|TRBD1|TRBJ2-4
TGCGCCAGCAGCGAGGGACAGGGTGCTTGGGCCAAAAACATTCAGTACTTC
CASSEGQGAWAKNIQYF